This entry concerns a single TCR beta chain. Its antigen remains unknown. This record belongs to a study of cytomegalovirus exposure and HLA in healthy donors. Study as a whole: Earlier, 110 million or so unique TCR beta sequences were recovered from roughly 180 million T cells by an analysis. Study-wide findings and caveats: HLA allele associations emerged for around 15,000 TCR beta sequences in a later analysis, at 0.05 false discovery rate. A cluster of highly shared sequence variants was likely a sequencing artifact. CMV serostatus stood as the only immune exposure information on hand.

Both 60 Vbeta primers and 13 Jbeta primers went into the PCR. Assay used: immunoSEQ multiplex PCR; TCRdb lists only in-frame clones, some missing. The table includes about 160,000 clones, roughly 77% detected once. The source of this sequence is a woman between 18 and 30 years old in good health and CMV-seronegative. Sample: PBMCs.

The CDR3 reads CASSSGLAENNEQFF. DNA of the CDR3: TGTGCCAGCAGCTCGGGACTAGCGGAAAACAATGAGCAGTTCTTC. This chain uses TRBV28 with TRBJ2-1; TRBD2 matches at 11 bases. The CDR3 is made up of 15 amino acids. J was trimmed by 5 bases and V by 6 bases; bases with no gene match: 6. Germline V lookup: CDR1 MDHEN, CDR2 SYDVKM.